The clone carrying this TCR beta chain was detected many times. Its antigen is not known. TCRdb reanalysed the 5' RACE reads using MiXCR and keeps one entry per CDR3 protein. In the table there are under 100,000 distinct CDR3 sequences, approximately 8.2% of which are singletons. Time point given: sample taken at primary tumor resection. Without sorting, whole RNA was sequenced from tumor, nontumor lung or frozen PBMC. The donors, fewer than 95 patients with untreated early-stage non-small cell lung cancer, provided the samples. Germline V gives CDR1 DFQATT, CDR2 SNEGSKA (reference sequence). Trimming at V came to 3 bases and at J to 5 bases, leaving 6 bases not matched to a gene. The CDR3 consists of 13 residues. The sample belongs to a study of spatial heterogeneity in lung cancer. About the research overall: For the average unique TCR and UMI combination, more than nine occurrences appeared in raw reads.

General study results and limits: Ubiquitous expanded tumor TCRs showed up in blood more at resection than follow-up.

The chain uses TRBV20-1 and TRBJ1-2, with 7 positions matching TRBD1. The source material was PBMCs, sampled at surgery. The clonotype comes from a male donor with early-stage non-small cell lung cancer. CDR3 in amino acids: CSASGTVVYGYTF. The CDR3 nucleotides are TGCAGTGCTAGTGGGACAGTAGTTTATGGCTACACCTTC.